This T cell receptor (beta chain) was observed in a study of blood T cell repertoires in COVID-19. Study overall: The United States, Italy and Spain were the sources of the acute and convalescent COVID-19 samples. Nucleic acid was either cDNA or gDNA, and it came from T cells, B-cell-depleted T cells, or PBMCs.

Methods used by the authors: Amplifying reference gene primers gave estimates of nucleated cell counts. Sequencing was performed with immunoSEQ multiplex PCR; in TCRdb, only in-frame clones are kept and a portion is missing. V, J and clone size derive from that table, while D and trimming were established from the DNA sequence. Of tens of thousands of clones listed, around 89% are singletons. The CDR3 loop spans 14 amino acids. Looked up from germline, CDR1 is ENHRY and CDR2 is SYGVKD. V lost 4 bases, J lost 0 bases, and 9 bases lay in between. V is TRBV10-3 and J is TRBJ1-1; tentative D call: TRBD1 (5 bases). Specimen: peripheral blood. This TCR came from a man between 60 and 70 years old with acute or convalescent COVID-19. CDR3 protein: CAISGQHLNTEAFF. The CDR3 nucleotides are TGTGCCATCAGTGGACAGCACCTGAACACTGAAGCTTTCTTT.